This TCR beta chain comes out of a study of control samples from healthy donors and cancer patients. The CDR3 covers 13 residues. In germline, CDR1 is GTSNPN, CDR2 SVGIG (reference sequence). The V end lost 4 bases, the J end lost 3 bases, and 13 bases lay between the germline ends. Measured with immunoSEQ multiplex PCR; TCRdb has only the in-frame clones, and not every one. The repertoire holds about 130,000 clones, with about 90% as singletons. The V call is TRBV30, the J call TRBJ2-7; no clear D gene. This clonotype was sampled from a man aged 50-59 years with head and neck cancer. The sequencing input was PBMCs. Written as DNA, the CDR3 is TGTGCCTGGAACGCAGCGTACTTCTACGAGCAGTACTTC. Protein product: CAWNAAYFYEQYF.